These T cell receptor beta chains were read from a single sample in a study of T cells in Graves' hyperthyroidism and ophthalmopathy. MiXCR, applied by TCRdb to the multiplex PCR reads, yields one record per CDR3 protein. This sample has 490,000 or so distinct CDR3 sequences; 15% to 20% occur once, and the top ten carry around 50%. The sample consisted of blood. These receptor sequences come from a man aged 35-49 years with Graves' ophthalmopathy. Each CDR3 is given with its conserved first and last residue. A D gene is named only where the DNA matches it firmly. Rows may omit the clone size; those that give it use once, few, many or a size class.

cdr3_nt	cdr3_aa	v_call	j_call	clone_size	d_call
TGTGCCAGCAGTGGCCATGGGGGCGGGATTCGTAATGAGCAGTTCTTC	CASSGHGGGIRNEQFF	TRBV12-3/TRBV12-4	TRBJ2-1	few	-
TGTGCCACCAGTGATGCCCCGGGACAGGGGACCTACAATGAGCAGTTCTTC	CATSDAPGQGTYNEQFF	TRBV24-1	TRBJ2-1	many	TRBD1
TGTGCCAGCTCACCAGTAGCTTCTGGGGATGAGCAGTTCTTC	CASSPVASGDEQFF	TRBV18	TRBJ2-1	many	-
TGTGCCAGTAGTTATAACGGGCAAGGGGGTCAGGCTTTCTTT	CASSYNGQGGQAFF	TRBV19	TRBJ1-1	-	-
TGTGCCAGCAAAGGAGAACGCGGTGAGCAGTTCTTC	CASKGERGEQFF	TRBV6-1	TRBJ2-1	-	-
TGTGCCAGCAGCTCACCTCGACAGGGGATTGGGACTGAAGCTTTCTTT	CASSSPRQGIGTEAFF	TRBV9	TRBJ1-1	-	TRBD1
TGCAGCGTTGAACTTCCAGGGGCGGTTGGCTACACCTTC	CSVELPGAVGYTF	TRBV29-1	TRBJ1-2	-	-
TGTGCCAGCAGCTTAGGGTCCTCAGGGGGGCCTAACTATGGCTACACCTTC	CASSLGSSGGPNYGYTF	TRBV7-9	TRBJ1-2	many	TRBD1
TGTGCCAGCAGTTTACAGATTCCCCGCACAGATACGCAGTATTTT	CASSLQIPRTDTQYF	TRBV27	TRBJ2-3	few	-
TGTGCCAGTAGTATCGGGGGGCCATACAATGAGCAGTTCTTC	CASSIGGPYNEQFF	TRBV19	TRBJ2-1	few	-
TGTGCCAGCAGTTGGGCCGGGGACTTATACAATGAGCAGTTCTTC	CASSWAGDLYNEQFF	TRBV28	TRBJ2-1	many	-
TGCGCCAGCAGGTATAGCGGGGAAGAGACCCAGTACTTC	CASRYSGEETQYF	TRBV5-1	TRBJ2-5	-	TRBD2
TGTGCCAGCGGCTTCTCTAGCGGGAGGGCAACAGATACGCAGTATTTT	CASGFSSGRATDTQYF	TRBV9	TRBJ2-3	-	TRBD2
TGTGCCAGCAGCTTGGGGAGGGATCGTCCCCAGCATTTT	CASSLGRDRPQHF	TRBV11-2	TRBJ1-5	many	-
TGTGCCAGCAGTGGGGATGCGGGGGGCTATGGGTGGAACACTGAAGCTTTCTTT	CASSGDAGGYGWNTEAFF	TRBV2	TRBJ1-1	-	-
TGTGCCATCAGTGACCCAGATACGCAGTATTTT	CAISDPDTQYF	TRBV10-3	TRBJ2-3	few	-
TGTGCCAGCAGTCTAGGGACTCCCACTGAAGCTTTCTTT	CASSLGTPTEAFF	TRBV27	TRBJ1-1	-	-
TGTGCCAGCAGTGATCATTTGGGCGGGCTAGAGACCCAGTACTTC	CASSDHLGGLETQYF	TRBV25-1	TRBJ2-5	-	-
TGTGCCACCAGTGATCGGGAGAGGCTAGCGGGGCCGATCCAAGAGACCCAGTACTTC	CATSDRERLAGPIQETQYF	TRBV24-1	TRBJ2-5	many	TRBD2
TGCAGCGTTGAGGGGAGCGACAGAGGGTTCGCCGGGGAGCTGTTTTTT	CSVEGSDRGFAGELFF	TRBV29-1	TRBJ2-2	few	-
TGTGCCAGCAGCTCCTCGGGGAGGACAAACACCTACAATGAGCAGTTCTTC	CASSSSGRTNTYNEQFF	TRBV7-9	TRBJ2-1	-	-
TGTGCCAGCAGCTCGGGACTAGCGAGGTCGGATGAGCAGTTCTTC	CASSSGLARSDEQFF	TRBV7-9	TRBJ2-1	few	TRBD2
TGTGCCAGCAGTCCCATATCTACCTTCTCAAAAAACATTCAGTACTTC	CASSPISTFSKNIQYF	TRBV27	TRBJ2-4	-	-
TGCGCCAGCAGTTCGCCGGGCCCAGGGACTGAAGCTTTCTTT	CASSSPGPGTEAFF	TRBV5-1	TRBJ1-1	-	-
TGTGCCAGCAGTCCCGAGGGACGGCCCAATCAGCCCCAGCATTTT	CASSPEGRPNQPQHF	TRBV28	TRBJ1-5	-	-
TGTGCCAGCAGTGAACGCAGGGATAAAGAGACCCAGTACTTC	CASSERRDKETQYF	TRBV6-1	TRBJ2-5	-	-
TGTGCCAGCAGCCAGGGTCTAGCGGGTTCTAGCACAGATACGCAGTATTTT	CASSQGLAGSSTDTQYF	TRBV3-1	TRBJ2-3	many	TRBD2
TGTGCTAGCAGCATCGGACCGAGAGAGACCCAGTACTTC	CASSIGPRETQYF	TRBV7-7	TRBJ2-5	-	-
TGCAGTGCTAAGGACAGGGGGTCACAGTACTCCTACGAGCAGTACTTC	CSAKDRGSQYSYEQYF	TRBV20-1	TRBJ2-7	few	TRBD1
TGTGCCAGCTCACCTAGCGGGGGCAAACGCAGCACAGATACGCAGTATTTT	CASSPSGGKRSTDTQYF	TRBV18	TRBJ2-3	many	TRBD2
TGTGCCTGGAGTCTCCTTTGGACAGCGAACACTGAAGCTTTCTTT	CAWSLLWTANTEAFF	TRBV30	TRBJ1-1	few	-
TGTGCCAGCAGCTTAAATGGGACTAGCGGGGCCAGCACAGATACGCAGTATTTT	CASSLNGTSGASTDTQYF	TRBV7-2	TRBJ2-3	many	TRBD2
TGTGCCAGCAGTTACCCCAGGGGCGGCTACAATGAGCAGTTCTTC	CASSYPRGGYNEQFF	TRBV6-5	TRBJ2-1	few	-